This T cell receptor beta chain was sequenced for a study of T-cell memory formation after mild COVID-19. A single record per CDR3 protein comes from TCRdb applying MiXCR to the 5' RACE reads. This table holds over 350,000 distinct CDR3 sequences, roughly a quarter found once. V shed 0 bases and J shed 0 bases, with 14 bases lying between them. Looked up from germline, CDR1 is LGHNA and CDR2 is YSLEER. CDR3 length equals 17 residues. The chain has TRBV4-3 and TRBJ1-1; D remains ambiguous. The sample taken for sequencing was PBMCs or a T cell subset sorted from them (not recorded which). This sequence was found in an adult woman who had mild COVID-19 (a few samples of this study predate the infection). Cell type and time point are not known. This CDR3 is CASSQDDRAAMNTEAFF. For the CDR3, the DNA is TGCGCCAGCAGCCAAGATGATAGGGCCGCGATGAACACTGAAGCTTTCTTT.